The TCR beta chain under discussion was sequenced for a study of T cells after yellow fever vaccination (dated by TCRdb to the late 2010s). Regarding the study in general: Libraries from fractions with low cell numbers were prepared with the SMART-Seq v4 Ultra Low Input RNA kit. Bulk TCR alpha and beta repertoires were sequenced longitudinally to track T-cell clones before and after primary and booster YFV17D yellow fever vaccination. Two healthy male donors, one aged 18 to 30 and one aged 30 to 40 years, made up the cohort. Blood samples were taken at several timepoints before and after primary and secondary immunization, and bulk PBMC replicates and cell subsets were isolated.

The treatment or condition tag for this specimen amounts to: live attenuated yellow fever vaccine strain. PBMCs were isolated from peripheral blood using a standard Ficoll-Paque protocol. CD4 and CD8 T-cell fractions were isolated with Dynabeads CD4 and CD8 positive selection kits. TriZol was used to extract RNA from bulk PBMCs, CD4 and CD8 fractions, and dextramer-positive and dextramer-negative fractions. The data were produced on an Illumina NovaSeq 6000. TCR cDNA was synthesized by 5'RACE template switching, through which a universal primer site and unique molecular identifiers were introduced. cDNA synthesis was primed from both the TCR alpha and TCR beta constant segments. Library amplification used two PCR steps, and the second PCR step added sample barcodes and sequencing adapters. Libraries were sequenced on Illumina HiSeq 2500 (2x100 bp) or NovaSeq (2x150 bp). The authors' pipeline ran thus. Demultiplexing of reads and collapsing into UMI consensus sequences were performed with MIGEC, and V(D)J alignment was carried out with MiXCR. Vaccine-responding clonotypes were identified with edgeR using replicate PBMC samples, with FDR below 0.01 and a log2 fold change above 5 up to day 15 being required. Each bulk clonotype was labeled CD4 or CD8 based on which sequenced repertoire, CD4 or CD8, contained the clonotype at higher abundance. Starting from the raw public reads, TCRdb applied fastp trimming at Q25, assembled clones with MiXCR and retained in-frame beta chains. Entries are consolidated by CDR3 protein sequence, retaining the most common genes and DNA. It is TCRdb's table, rather than the study itself, that gives the V and J calls and clone size. In all, the sample holds 250,000 to 300,000 distinct CDR3 sequences, and 7.5% to 9.5% of those were seen once. The ten most abundant clones make up 3% to 3.5% of the sample.

The CDR3 holds 13 amino acids from the cysteine to the phenylalanine. CDR3 DNA is the only sequence kept; it has 39 bases, read in frame from the first base. The germline V gene supplies CDR1 SQVTM and CDR2 ANQGSEA. V loses 3 bases, J loses 0 bases, and the germline ends lie 8 bases apart. General findings and caveats noted by the study authors: FACS-sorted repertoires could contain abundant contaminating clonotypes from the bulk population, so computational filtering was required. The secondary T-cell response was found to be weaker but faster than the primary response, with a peak reached on day 5 rather than on day 15. Only a couple of donors were included in the study, so the extent to which the findings can be generalized is limited. After the booster, most clones that had expanded after primary vaccination were detected again (around 97% of CD4 and 88% of CD8), suggesting broad maintenance of memory. A small share of clonotypes was detected in both CD4 and CD8 compartments, with the overlap likely arising from convergent recombination.

Comment on this clonotype: Its recognized antigen is unknown. No clone much larger than this one lies a single base away; base qualities are absent.

The TCR originated in a young man who received the YFV17D yellow fever vaccine. The rearranged chain carries TRBV29-1 and TRBJ1-1, with an unclear D gene assignment. The source material was CD4+ T cells sorted from PBMCs, sampled 5 days after the yellow fever booster vaccination. The nucleotide sequence is TGCAGCGTTGAGAGTCAGTTGAACACTGAAGCTTTCTTT. The encoded protein is CSVESQLNTEAFF.